The clone carrying this T cell receptor beta chain was detected ten times or more. The antigen remains unidentified. Per germline, CDR1 LNHDA and CDR2 SQIVND (reference sequence). The CDR3 loop spans 13 amino acids. Trimming pared 11 bases from V and 2 bases from J, leaving 13 bases between. The data were obtained in a study of T cells after yellow fever vaccination. Study-level points and caveats: Abundant contaminating clonotypes from the bulk population could appear in FACS-sorted repertoires.

For TCR, cDNA came from 5'RACE template switching, which added a universal primer site and UMIs. TCRdb re-called the 5' RACE reads with MiXCR, one entry per CDR3 protein. The profile shows approximately 140,000 distinct CDR3 sequences, 7.7% of them singletons. This clonotype was sampled from a man between 25 and 39 years old who received the YFV17D yellow fever vaccine. This sample comprised CD4+ T cells sorted from PBMCs, obtained 5 days after the yellow fever booster vaccination. The chain links TRBV19 to TRBJ2-4, with D unclear. CDR3 coding DNA: TGTGCCTCGTCCCTGGAAACCAAAAACATTCAGTACTTC. Translated, it gives CASSLETKNIQYF.